This TCR beta chain was captured by sequencing in a study of T cell responses to AZD1222 COVID-19 vaccine. The CDR3 is made up of 15 amino acids. Germline V CDR1 and CDR2: SGHDT, YYEEEE. With 2 bases clipped from V and 2 bases from J, the junction kept 3 bases outside the gene matches. Clones were sequenced by immunoSEQ multiplex PCR, and TCRdb holds only the in-frame ones, with some missing. The sample yields about 150,000 clones, 90% seen once. Study-level results: Spike-specific TCR breadth and depth rose after two AZD1222 doses.

On this clone: Antigen specificity is unknown.

Sequences were derived from peripheral blood, sampled on day 0 of AZD1222 vaccination. This TCR was sampled from an adult in good health. The chain links TRBV5-6 to TRBJ2-7, with TRBD1 matching 11 bases. CDR3 loop: CASSLSDRGPYEQYF. The CDR3 nucleotides read TGTGCCAGCAGCTTATCGGACAGGGGGCCCTACGAGCAGTACTTC.